Many counts were recorded for the clone carrying this T cell receptor (beta chain). Its antigen is unidentified. This specimen belongs to a study of regulatory T cells in long-lasting Graves disease. Arm-PCR of CDR3 regions and iRepertoire HTBI primers were the basis on which TCR beta libraries were built. TCRdb reanalysed the multiplex PCR reads using MiXCR and keeps one entry per CDR3 protein. The sample carries 430,000 or so distinct CDR3 sequences, 20% to 25% recorded once. Broader study findings: Tissue studied was limited to peripheral blood, excluding thyroid tissue. Persistent disease samples used TRBV28, TRBJ1-2 and TRBJ2-5 preferentially. Lower TCR diversity characterized persistent Graves' patients relative to newly diagnosed patients.

Time point in this sample: persistent/refractory GD, antithyroid drugs over 5 years with positive TRAb. Making the TCR library involved RNA that had been extracted from PBMCs. Diagnosis followed American Thyroid Association guidelines for Graves' disease. CDR3 length equals 17 residues. CDR1 MDHEN and CDR2 SYDVKM come from the germline V gene. V dropped 7 bases and J dropped 0 bases, with 19 bases sitting between them. The gene calls are TRBV28 and TRBJ1-5; no reliable D call. This receptor was taken from a female donor with Graves disease. The specimen comprised peripheral blood mononuclear cells (PBMCs), sampled when the disease was refractory, from a patient treated with antithyroid drugs. CDR3 DNA: TGTGCCAGCAATCGTTACGGGGAGAATAATAGCAATCAGCCCCAGCATTTT. Translated, it gives CASNRYGENNSNQPQHF.